This T cell receptor beta chain emerged from a study of T cell repertoires in cytomegalovirus infection. The overall study: Researchers turned to recently identified HLA-C-restricted CMV epitopes as well as well-studied HLA-B-restricted ones. Based on public TCR beta signatures, there were indications of CMV infection and of a matching HLA type.

The count of this clonotype is one. The antigen is not known. TCRdb reprocessed the reads with MiXCR, giving one entry per CDR3 protein. The table shows about 830,000 distinct CDR3 sequences, with approximately 30% occurring only once. This CDR3 contains 13 residues. The germline V gene has CDR1 LGHNA and CDR2 YNFKEQ. V lost 4 bases, J lost 7 bases, and 11 bases lay in between. Study-wide results and limits: The ex vivo response showed dominance by HLA-C-restricted CMV-specific TCR beta clonotypes. Using cumulative public TCR beta family frequency, the authors identified those who carried CMV together with the relevant HLA.

The receptor's source is a human donor in good health (CMV status not recorded). Some clones in this sample may be carry-over from other donors' samples. Here the sequenced sample was cultured CD8+ T cells from PBMCs, taken from culture after CMV antigen stimulation. The chain carries TRBV4-2 and TRBJ1-5; a weak D match, TRBD1 (5 bases). CDR3 nucleotides: TGTGCCAGCAGCCCGCCGGGGGAACAGCCCCAGCATTTT. Amino acids: CASSPPGEQPQHF.